This is a list of T cell receptor beta chains from one sample in a study of cytomegalovirus exposure and HLA in healthy donors. Clones were read by immunoSEQ multiplex PCR, and TCRdb kept only the in-frame ones, dropping some. The table shows almost 200,000 clones, with 70% to 80% occurring only once. The sequencing sample was made of PBMCs. These receptors were obtained from a male donor in good health and CMV-seropositive. The CDR3 runs from the conserved cysteine through the conserved F or W. The D gene is left open where the match is weak. Size is stated for part of the rows, as once, few or many counts, or as a class when the clone is expanded.

j_call d_call clone_size v_call cdr3_aa cdr3_nt
TRBJ2-2 TRBD1 few TRBV7-2 CASSLDGTGTRELFF TGTGCCAGCAGCTTAGACGGGACAGGGACCCGGGAGCTGTTTTTT
TRBJ2-4 . once TRBV7-2 CASSLEEKHIQYF TGTGCCAGCAGCTTAGAAGAGAAGCACATTCAGTACTTC
TRBJ2-5 . . TRBV11-2 CASSLAPQETQYF TGTGCCAGCAGCTTGGCTCCTCAAGAGACCCAGTACTTC
TRBJ1-1 . . TRBV7-3 CASSSQQGQWAFF TGTGCCAGCAGTTCCCAGCAGGGCCAGTGGGCTTTCTTT
TRBJ2-1 . . TRBV20-1 CSARPEMEQFF TGCAGTGCTAGACCGGAGATGGAGCAGTTCTTC
TRBJ2-1 . . TRBV4-2 CASSQEETGGAYNEQFF TGTGCCAGCAGCCAAGAGGAGACCGGGGGAGCTTACAATGAGCAGTTCTTC
TRBJ2-2 TRBD2 . TRBV6-5 CAVQAGGHGELFF TGTGCCGTACAAGCGGGAGGTCACGGGGAGCTGTTTTTT
TRBJ2-7 . . TRBV5-8 CASRDSQGITHEQYF TGTGCCAGCAGGGATTCACAGGGAATCACCCACGAGCAGTACTTC
TRBJ2-4 . . TRBV11-2 CASSFSSRGDIQYF TGTGCCAGCAGTTTCAGCTCCCGGGGAGACATTCAGTACTTC
TRBJ1-4 TRBD1 once TRBV9 CASSVAGQTEKLFF TGTGCCAGCAGCGTAGCGGGACAGACTGAAAAACTGTTTTTT
TRBJ2-7 . . TRBV6-1 CASRANYDSYEQYF TGTGCCAGCAGGGCCAACTACGACTCCTACGAGCAGTACTTC
TRBJ1-2 . . TRBV7-3 CASSQADGRSGYTF TGTGCCAGCAGCCAAGCCGACGGTAGGAGTGGCTACACCTTC
TRBJ2-2 . once TRBV5-6 CASKTGGNTGELFF TGTGCCAGCAAGACAGGTGGGAACACCGGGGAGCTGTTTTTT
TRBJ2-1 TRBD2 . TRBV19 CASSTAASGRPYEQFF TGTGCCAGTAGTACCGCGGCTAGCGGGAGGCCGTATGAGCAGTTCTTC
TRBJ1-1 . . TRBV30 CALAQWGRTEAFF TGTGCCTTGGCACAGTGGGGGCGGACTGAAGCTTTCTTT
TRBJ2-6 . . TRBV9 CASRASLANVLTF TGTGCCAGCAGAGCCTCTCTGGCCAACGTCCTGACTTTC
TRBJ2-7 . . TRBV28 CASTLGPFTEQYF TGTGCCAGCACCCTTGGGCCCTTTACGGAGCAGTACTTC
TRBJ2-7 . . TRBV9 CASSGSPGYEQYF TGTGCCAGCAGCGGCTCCCCGGGCTACGAGCAGTACTTC
TRBJ1-6 TRBD1 . TRBV19 CASSNPGQGGNSPLHF TGTGCCAGTAGTAACCCGGGACAGGGAGGGAATTCACCCCTCCACTTT
TRBJ2-5 TRBD1 . TRBV11-2 CASSVDREETQYF TGTGCCAGCAGCGTCGACAGGGAAGAGACCCAGTACTTC
TRBJ2-4 TRBD2 . TRBV14 CASSPRLAGAKNIQYF TGTGCCAGCAGCCCCCGCCTAGCGGGAGCCAAAAACATTCAGTACTTC
TRBJ2-7 TRBD2 . TRBV11-2 CASSLEAGAFGEQYF TGTGCCAGCAGCTTAGAAGCGGGGGCCTTCGGGGAGCAGTACTTC
TRBJ2-3 . . TRBV6-5 CASSPGRGGRDTQYF TGTGCCAGCAGCCCCGGTCGTGGTGGTCGGGATACGCAGTATTTT
TRBJ1-6 TRBD1 . TRBV5-1 CASSLAAGTGGSPLHF TGCGCCAGCAGCTTGGCCGCGGGGACAGGGGGATCACCCCTCCACTTT
TRBJ2-7 . . TRBV10-3 CAIPPPRKARTYEQYF TGTGCCATCCCACCCCCCCGTAAGGCTAGAACCTACGAGCAGTACTTC
TRBJ2-2 . . TRBV30 CAWRPGVNTGELFF TGTGCCTGGAGGCCCGGGGTGAACACCGGGGAGCTGTTTTTT
TRBJ2-7 . . TRBV7-2 CASSPSNYEQYF TGTGCCAGCAGCCCGAGCAACTACGAGCAGTACTTC
TRBJ1-4 TRBD1 . TRBV9 CASSATGVWEKLFF TGTGCCAGCAGTGCAACAGGGGTCTGGGAAAAACTGTTTTTT
TRBJ2-3 . few TRBV7-3 CASSFNTDTQYF TGTGCCAGCAGCTTTAACACAGATACGCAGTATTTT
TRBJ1-1 . . TRBV5-4 CASSERLPNTEAFF TGTGCCAGCAGTGAGAGACTTCCGAACACTGAAGCTTTCTTT
TRBJ2-7 . . TRBV13 CASSRPWGAPICYEQYF TGTGCCAGCAGCCGCCCGTGGGGCGCCCCCATCTGTTACGAGCAGTACTTC
TRBJ2-1 . . TRBV28 CASSPTRTGLQFF TGTGCCAGCAGTCCAACCCGAACAGGTTTACAGTTCTTC
TRBJ2-5 . . TRBV7-2 CASSFQGGQETQYF TGTGCCAGCAGCTTCCAGGGGGGACAAGAGACCCAGTACTTC
TRBJ2-5 TRBD2 . TRBV9 CASSVARLAGGETQYF TGTGCCAGCAGCGTAGCTCGGCTAGCGGGAGGTGAGACCCAGTACTTC
TRBJ2-2 . . TRBV5-1 CASFWGRSSNTGELFF TGCGCCAGCTTTTGGGGCAGGTCCTCGAACACCGGGGAGCTGTTTTTT
TRBJ2-4 TRBD1 few TRBV7-3 CASSLRTGEMSIQYF TGTGCCAGCAGCTTGCGGACAGGGGAGATGAGCATTCAGTACTTC
TRBJ2-5 . few TRBV9 CASSVRSGETQYF TGTGCCAGCAGCGTACGCTCAGGGGAGACCCAGTACTTC
TRBJ1-5 . few TRBV6-5 CASSYADRGPQHF TGTGCCAGCAGTTACGCTGACCGGGGGCCCCAGCATTTT
TRBJ2-7 . . TRBV19 CASSIRRGSFYEQYF TGTGCCAGTAGTATCAGGAGGGGCTCGTTCTACGAGCAGTACTTC
TRBJ2-7 . . TRBV10-3 CAISESTGTYEQYF TGTGCCATCAGTGAGTCGACAGGAACCTACGAGCAGTACTTC
TRBJ1-4 TRBD1 . TRBV27 CASSRQGASEKLFF TGTGCCAGCAGTCGACAGGGGGCAAGTGAAAAACTGTTTTTT
TRBJ2-7 TRBD1 once TRBV6-1 CASIPGQGLYEQYF TGTGCCAGCATCCCCGGACAGGGTTTGTACGAGCAGTACTTC
TRBJ1-1 . . TRBV4-2 CASSPSPAAGETEAFF TGTGCCAGCAGCCCATCTCCTGCAGCCGGGGAGACTGAAGCTTTCTTT
TRBJ1-3 . . TRBV7-9 CASSLGGNTIYF TGTGCCAGCAGCCTTGGGGGGAACACCATATATTTT
TRBJ2-1 . . TRBV4-3 CASSQVYGSYNEQFF TGCGCCAGCAGCCAAGTATACGGGAGCTACAATGAGCAGTTCTTC
TRBJ2-4 . . TRBV20-1 CSASEGGIQYF TGCAGTGCTAGCGAGGGTGGCATTCAGTACTTC
TRBJ2-7 TRBD1 . TRBV25-1 CASSPGTGKYEQYF TGTGCCAGCAGCCCCGGGACAGGAAAGTACGAGCAGTACTTC
TRBJ1-5 . . TRBV19 CASRILGGNQPQHF TGTGCCAGTAGAATCCTAGGGGGCAATCAGCCCCAGCATTTT
TRBJ1-5 TRBD1 . TRBV4-3 CASSQEGTGNQPQHF TGCGCCAGCAGCCAAGAGGGGACAGGGAATCAGCCCCAGCATTTT
TRBJ2-6 TRBD1 . TRBV28 CASSSPLGGQGAFGANVLTF TGTGCCAGCAGTTCCCCCCTGGGGGGACAGGGGGCTTTTGGGGCCAACGTCCTGACTTTC
TRBJ1-4 . few TRBV4-1 CASSQDVLASGATNEKLFF TGCGCCAGCAGCCAAGATGTTTTGGCGTCAGGGGCAACTAATGAAAAACTGTTTTTT
TRBJ1-5 . few TRBV4-3 CASRQSGEGNQPQHF TGCGCCAGCAGGCAATCAGGGGAGGGAAATCAGCCCCAGCATTTT